This TCR beta chain was identified in a study of T cells in Graves' hyperthyroidism and ophthalmopathy. RNA transcripts yielded amplified TCR beta CDR3 regions. First-round RT-PCR with HTBI primers amplified the TCR CDR3 region. TCRdb independently ran MiXCR on the multiplex PCR reads; one entry per CDR3 protein. This repertoire shows hundreds of thousands of distinct CDR3 sequences, 15% to 20% found once; its top ten account for less than 4.5%. V lost 3 bases, J lost 4 bases, and 2 bases stayed unmatched. CDR3 length equals 14 residues. There are a few counts of this clonotype. This clonotype was obtained from a young woman with Graves' hyperthyroidism. The sequencing input was blood. The chain has TRBV12-3 or TRBV12-4 and TRBJ2-1; 8 bases fit TRBD2. CDR3 in DNA: TGTGCCAGCAGTTTTAGCGGGGCGTACAATGAGCAGTTCTTC. It specifies CASSFSGAYNEQFF.